This TCR beta chain was sequenced for a study of T cells in Graves' hyperthyroidism and ophthalmopathy. Study-wide findings and caveats: Most thyroid-expanded clonotypes above 0.001 were also found in blood. Ophthalmopathy was separated from stable hyperthyroidism by a 13 V-J model.

Concerning this clonotype: Antigen unknown.

RNA transcripts yielded amplified TCR beta CDR3 regions. TCR CDR3 underwent first-round RT-PCR with the HTBI primer set. From the multiplex PCR reads, TCRdb called clonotypes with MiXCR, one entry per CDR3 protein. The sample consists of about 510,000 distinct CDR3 sequences, approximately 49% of them appearing once. Germline CDR1 ENHRY, CDR2 SYGVKD. CDR3 length equals 14 residues. The junction had 7 bases not matched to a gene; V was cut back by 10 bases and J by 2 bases. Patients with uncontrolled infections, other autoimmune diseases, pregnancy or lactation were excluded. The diagnostic basis comprised clinical symptoms, serum thyroxine and TRAb, thyroid ultrasound and orbital computed tomography.

This clonotype was obtained from an adult woman with Graves' disease, either hyperthyroidism or ophthalmopathy (not recorded which). Sequencing was carried out using peripheral blood or thyroid tissue (not recorded which). The genes are TRBV10-3 and TRBJ2-5; TRBD1 agrees at 10 bases. CDR3 residues: CATSGTGEQETQYF. The DNA for the CDR3 is TGTGCCACAAGCGGGACAGGGGAACAAGAGACCCAGTACTTC.